This T cell receptor beta chain was retrieved from a study of radiotherapy plus CTLA-4 blockade in lung cancer. V lost 4 bases and J lost 6, with 14 bases in between. CDR3 length: 13 residues. The germline V gene has CDR1 SGHDT and CDR2 YYEEEE. Data came from immunoSEQ multiplex PCR; TCRdb stores just in-frame clones and leaves some out. The data hold approximately 41,000 clones, with approximately 70% observed a single time. V and J are TRBV5-6 and TRBJ2-7, with D possibly being TRBD2 (6 bases). The sequence derives from a human donor with non-small cell lung cancer who had stable disease on radiotherapy plus ipilimumab. The sample was peripheral blood, taken from a patient treated with radiotherapy plus ipilimumab. The CDR3 protein is CASSPVAGFEQYF. In DNA form, the CDR3 reads TGTGCCAGCAGCCCCGTTGCGGGGTTCGAGCAGTACTTC.